These 3 T cell receptor beta chains share one sample of origin, sequenced in a study of T cell repertoires in cytomegalovirus infection. No antigen has been identified for these receptors. Each CDR3 protein is one row after TCRdb ran MiXCR on the reads. The sample lists more than 20,000 distinct CDR3 sequences, roughly 20% occurring once. The specimen comprised CD8+ T cells from cultured PBMCs, sampled from culture after CMV antigen stimulation. The receptors come from a human donor in good health (CMV status not recorded). Some clones in this sample may be carry-over from other donors' samples.

V gene TRBV7-9 combines with J gene TRBJ2-7; TRBD2 matches at 9 bases. The CDR3 is made up of 16 amino acids. CDR1 is SEHNR and CDR2 is FQNEAQ in the germline V gene (reference sequence). V lost 4 bases to trimming and J lost 5 bases; unmatched junction nucleotides: 12. DNA of the CDR3: TGTGCCAGCAGCTCCAACCCGGGACTAGCTATGGACGAGCAGTACTTC. This codes for CASSSNPGLAMDEQYF.

This clonotype came up a few times. The chain links TRBV5-1 to TRBJ1-1; D is undetermined. V dropped 5 bases and J dropped 3 bases, with 8 bases sitting between them. The CDR3 spans 12 residues. Germline assignment: CDR1 SGHRS and CDR2 YFSETQ. CDR3 DNA: TGCGCCAGCAGTTTTCGGGACACTGAAGCTTTCTTT. It encodes CASSFRDTEAFF.

The chain carries TRBV7-9 and TRBJ2-1; D is possibly TRBD1 (5 bases). Germline V lookup: CDR1 SEHNR, CDR2 FQNEAQ (reference sequence). This CDR3 is 16 amino acids long. The V end was cut by 5 bases, the J end by 3 bases, with 17 bases between. This chain's CDR3 is CASSRAGIDFYNEQFF. The CDR3 DNA reads as TGTGCCAGCAGCCGGGCAGGGATCGACTTCTACAATGAGCAGTTCTTC.